This T cell receptor (beta chain) stems from a study of immune characterization of retroperitoneal liposarcoma (dated by TCRdb to the late 2010s). For this clonotype: What this receptor recognizes is not known. Per-base qualities were not stored, and no clone one base away is much larger.

Libraries came from PCR. Sequencing was performed on a NextSeq 500. TCRdb's own reprocessing of the public reads used fastp at Q25 and MiXCR and kept productive beta chains. For every CDR3 protein sequence, its rows merge into one entry that carries the most common genes and DNA. Across this sample there are fewer than 6,000 distinct CDR3 sequences, with under 40% seen only once. The leading ten clones occupy less than 35% of the sample. The V end gives up 5 bases and the J end 5 bases, leaving 7 bases in the junction not matched to a gene. Its CDR3 holds 14 amino acids, cysteine through phenylalanine. Only the CDR3 region is kept as DNA, spanning 42 bases read in frame from base 1. The germline V gene encodes CDR1 SGHVS and CDR2 FNYEAQ.

The TCR was taken from a female donor with retroperitoneal liposarcoma. The sequenced sample was tumor tissue. Recombination joined TRBV7-6 with TRBJ2-7, with 9 middle bases fitting TRBD2. For the CDR3, the sequence is CASSLGTSLDEQYF. The nucleotides are TGTGCCAGCAGCCTCGGGACTAGCCTGGACGAGCAGTACTTC.